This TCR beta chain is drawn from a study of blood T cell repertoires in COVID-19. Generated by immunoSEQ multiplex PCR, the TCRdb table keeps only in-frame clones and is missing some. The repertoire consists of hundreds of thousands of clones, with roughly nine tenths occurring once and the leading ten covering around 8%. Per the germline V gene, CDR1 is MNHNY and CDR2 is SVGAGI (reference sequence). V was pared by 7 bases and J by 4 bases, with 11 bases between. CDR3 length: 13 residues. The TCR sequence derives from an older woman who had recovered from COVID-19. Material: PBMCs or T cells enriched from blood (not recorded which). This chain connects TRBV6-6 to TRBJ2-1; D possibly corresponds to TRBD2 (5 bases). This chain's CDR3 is CASTLGGYNEQFF. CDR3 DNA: TGTGCCAGCACTCTTGGCGGGTACAATGAGCAGTTCTTC.